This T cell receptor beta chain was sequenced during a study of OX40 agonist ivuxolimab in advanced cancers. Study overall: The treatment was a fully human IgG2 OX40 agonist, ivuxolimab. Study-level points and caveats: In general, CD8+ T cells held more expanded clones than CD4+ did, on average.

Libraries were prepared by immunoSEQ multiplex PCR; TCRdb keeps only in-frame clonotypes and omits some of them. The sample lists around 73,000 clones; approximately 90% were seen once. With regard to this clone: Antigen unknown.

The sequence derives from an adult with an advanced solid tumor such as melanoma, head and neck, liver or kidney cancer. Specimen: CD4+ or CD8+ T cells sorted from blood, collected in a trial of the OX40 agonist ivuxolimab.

For the CDR3, the DNA is TGTGCCAGCAGCTACGGACGTTCTCGAGGCTACACCTTC. This encodes CASSYGRSRGYTF. The chain employs TRBV28 and TRBJ1-2; D not resolved. CDR1 MDHEN and CDR2 SYDVKM come from the germline V gene. The CDR3 sequence is 13 residues long. V was pared by 6 bases and J by 8 bases, with 16 bases between.